This T cell receptor beta chain was recorded in a study of beta chain features in type 1 diabetes. Whole-study context: Age, gender and cell yields were alike across patients and healthy donors. Cells sorted and examined across all samples totaled over 95 million. Findings and caveats of the study: All four CD4+ subsets from Type 1 diabetes patients carried moderately but significantly shorter TCRB CDR3s.

On this clone itself: The antigen is unknown.

This CDR3 has 13 amino acids. Isolated RNA was reverse transcribed in full, so expressed TCRB transcripts were sequenced. Sequencing used immunoSEQ multiplex PCR; TCRdb keeps in-frame clones, though not all of them. The repertoire consists of more than 250,000 clones, with approximately 15% occurring once and the leading ten covering less than 0.02%. The rearrangement links TRBV21-1 to TRBJ2-1; TRBD1 reflects the table's D call only, with no check against the DNA. TRBV21-1 is classified as a pseudogene. This receptor was identified in a man younger than 35 with type 1 diabetes. The sequenced material came from naive CD4+ T cells from blood. The CDR3 loop is CASSNDQGNEQFF. In nucleotides, the CDR3 is TGTGCCAGCAGCAACGATCAGGGCAATGAGCAGTTCTTC.